The rows below give T cell receptor beta chains drawn from one sample of a study of CD8+ T cells in alopecia areata. Data came from immunoSEQ multiplex PCR; TCRdb stores just in-frame clones and leaves some out. The sample has fewer than 350,000 clones, roughly 64% seen once. The specimen comprised CD4+ T cells sorted from blood, sampled at week 24, from a patient treated with tofacitinib. The receptors were gathered from a human donor with alopecia areata. The CDR3 runs from the conserved cysteine through the conserved F or W. D genes are given only for firm matches. Expanded clones get a size class; other rows say once, few or many, or leave the size out.

d_gene: -
j_gene: TRBJ2-7
v_gene: TRBV7-2
abundance: -
CDR3aa: CASSLAAGQTYEQYF
CDR3nt: TGTGCCAGCAGCTTAGCGGCTGGACAAACCTACGAGCAGTACTTC

d_gene: -
j_gene: TRBJ1-3
v_gene: TRBV27
abundance: -
CDR3aa: CASKGGNGNTIYF
CDR3nt: TGTGCCAGCAAGGGAGGGAATGGAAACACCATATATTTT

d_gene: -
j_gene: TRBJ1-2
v_gene: TRBV7-2
abundance: -
CDR3aa: CASSLASRPRIHYGYTF
CDR3nt: TGTGCCAGCAGCTTAGCTTCTAGGCCCCGCATCCACTATGGCTACACCTTC

d_gene: TRBD1
j_gene: TRBJ2-7
v_gene: TRBV5-4
abundance: -
CDR3aa: CASSFRQGNSEQYF
CDR3nt: TGTGCCAGCAGCTTTCGACAGGGGAACTCCGAGCAGTACTTC

d_gene: -
j_gene: TRBJ1-2
v_gene: TRBV7-9
abundance: -
CDR3aa: CASRQMNYGYTF
CDR3nt: TGTGCCAGTCGACAGATGAACTATGGCTACACCTTC

d_gene: TRBD1
j_gene: TRBJ2-5
v_gene: TRBV7-2
abundance: few
CDR3aa: CASSRQGARETQYF
CDR3nt: TGTGCCAGCAGCCGACAGGGGGCACGAGAGACCCAGTACTTC

d_gene: -
j_gene: TRBJ2-5
v_gene: TRBV5-6
abundance: once
CDR3aa: CASSQPWQGRETQYF
CDR3nt: TGTGCCAGCAGCCAACCCTGGCAGGGACGAGAGACCCAGTACTTC

d_gene: TRBD2
j_gene: TRBJ2-5
v_gene: TRBV7-2
abundance: -
CDR3aa: CASSPTGTSEGAETQYF
CDR3nt: TGTGCCAGCAGCCCCACCGGGACTAGTGAAGGGGCAGAGACCCAGTACTTC

d_gene: -
j_gene: TRBJ2-3
v_gene: TRBV5-4
abundance: few
CDR3aa: CASRLGVADTQYF
CDR3nt: TGTGCCAGCAGGTTGGGGGTAGCCGATACGCAGTATTTT

d_gene: -
j_gene: TRBJ2-7
v_gene: TRBV5-6
abundance: few
CDR3aa: CASSLSSYEQYF
CDR3nt: TGTGCCAGCAGCTTGTCCTCCTACGAGCAGTACTTC